What follows are 20 T cell receptor beta chains derived from one specimen sequenced in a study of control samples from healthy donors and cancer patients. Clones were sequenced by immunoSEQ multiplex PCR, and TCRdb holds only the in-frame ones, with some missing. The repertoire holds around 45,000 clones, with roughly 77% as singletons. The sample taken for sequencing was formalin-fixed, paraffin-embedded tissue. The source is a male donor with melanoma.

This chain connects TRBV28 to TRBJ2-7; no clear D gene. CDR3 length: 13 residues. Germline CDR1 reads MDHEN; CDR2 reads SYDVKM. Between the trimmed V and J ends, which lost 4 bases and 6 bases, there was a span of 13 bases. DNA of the CDR3: TGTGCCAGCAGTTCCCAACAGCAAGGCGAGCAGTACTTC. Translating it yields CASSSQQQGEQYF.

This clone was detected a few times. The same CDR3 is also encoded by other DNA sequences in this sample. V gene TRBV9 combines with J gene TRBJ2-3; either TRBD1 or TRBD2 may fit D (7 bases each). The CDR3 totals 15 residues. Trimming removed 3 bases from V and 4 bases from J, with 15 bases in between. CDR1 and CDR2 (germline): SGDLS, YYNGEE. CDR3: CASSEGTAGPDTQYF. The CDR3 DNA follows: TGTGCCAGCAGCGAGGGGACAGCGGGACCAGATACGCAGTATTTT.

A remark on this clone: A much larger clone differs from this one at a single base, so this may be a read error. Other DNA sequences from this sample encode an identical CDR3 as well. The V and J genes are TRBV14 and TRBJ2-7; D ambiguous. CDR1 is SGHDN, CDR2 FVKESK, per germline. The CDR3 is 12 residues long. Trimming left V 4 bases short and J 0 bases short, with 4 bases between. The CDR3 DNA sequence: TGTGCCAGCAGCCCGAGCTCCTACGAGCAGTACTTC. Translated, it gives CASSPSSYEQYF. The complete variable domain, with remaining parts taken from reference TRBV14 and TRBJ2-7, reads EAGVTQFPSHSVIEKGQTVTLRCDPISGHDNLYWYRRVMGKEIKFLLHFVKESKQDESGMPNNRFLAERTGGTYSTLKVQPAELEDSGVYFCASSPSSYEQYFGPGTRLTVT.

This clone was seen once. The J gene is TRBJ2-5, the V gene TRBV5-1, with 8 bases fitting TRBD1. The CDR3 is 16 amino acids. Germline V gene data show CDR1 as SGHRS and CDR2 as YFSETQ. After removal of 3 bases from V and 5 bases from J, the junction contained 12 bases not matched to a gene. Here the CDR3 DNA reads TGCGCCAGCAGCTCCGCAGGGGGCTACCTTGTTGAGACCCAGTACTTC. Translating gives CASSSAGGYLVETQYF.

The genes are TRBV25-1 and TRBJ2-3; D is unresolved. The CDR3 has 12 amino acids. V was pared by 1 base and J by 4 bases, with 3 bases between. Germline assignment: CDR1 MGHDK and CDR2 SYGVNS. The CDR3 DNA reads TGTGCCAGCAGTGAATTTCCAGATACGCAGTATTTT. Its translation is CASSEFPDTQYF.

This rearrangement joins TRBV11-3 to TRBJ2-1; D may match TRBD1 or TRBD2 (6 bases each). This CDR3 spans 16 amino acids. From germline, CDR1 is SGHNT and CDR2 YENEEA. The V and J ends lost 6 bases and 9 bases respectively, with 24 bases between them. The CDR3 sequence is CASSRQVASGAPEQFF. The CDR3 DNA sequence: TGTGCCAGCAGTCGACAGGTGGCTTCGGGGGCACCTGAGCAGTTCTTC.

The chain links TRBV2 to TRBJ1-2, with 7 nucleotides matching TRBD1. The CDR3 contains 13 residues. Trimming removed 7 bases from V and 8 bases from J; junction bases left unmatched: 10. From germline, CDR1 is SNHLY and CDR2 FYNNEI. CDR3 DNA: TGTGCCAGCACGGGACAGTTAGTAGAGGGCTACACCTTC. It codes for CASTGQLVEGYTF. The complete variable domain, with remaining parts taken from reference TRBV2 and TRBJ1-2, reads EPEVTQTPSHQVTQMGQEVILRCVPISNHLYFYWYRQILGQKVEFLVSFYNNEISEKSEIFDDQFSVERPDGSNFTLKIRSTKLEDSAMYFCASTGQLVEGYTFGSGTRLTVV.

This clone was found a few times. V is TRBV30 and J is TRBJ2-3; D not resolved. The CDR3 covers 13 residues. Deletions cut 2 bases from V and 0 bases from J, with 6 bases between. Germline CDR1 and CDR2: GTSNPN and SVGIG (reference sequence). Here the CDR3 DNA reads TGTGCCTGGAGTCCGGCGAGCACAGATACGCAGTATTTT. Protein sequence: CAWSPASTDTQYF.

The rearrangement joins TRBV28 to TRBJ2-7; D might be TRBD2 (5 bases). This CDR3 spans 13 amino acids. Trimming took 4 bases from V and 2 from J, leaving 9 bases between them. Looked up from germline, CDR1 is MDHEN and CDR2 is SYDVKM. CDR3 in amino acids: CASSSGVTYEQYF. In DNA form, the CDR3 reads TGTGCCAGCAGTTCCGGGGTTACCTACGAGCAGTACTTC.

This chain connects TRBV2 to TRBJ1-3; no definite D call. Trimming removed 0 bases at V and 4 bases at J, with 4 bases between. Germline values: CDR1 SNHLY, CDR2 FYNNEI. The CDR3 spans 13 residues. The CDR3 nucleotides are TGTGCCAGCAGTGAAGCGGTGGGAAACACCATATATTTT. Its translation is CASSEAVGNTIYF.

V gene TRBV10-2 combines with J gene TRBJ2-1; TRBD2 matches at 11 bases. The CDR3 sequence is 16 residues long. V was clipped by 8 bases and J by 0 bases; unmatched bases: 6. The V gene's germline CDR1 is WSHSY and CDR2 SAAADI. This chain's CDR3 is CASRGLAGGSYNEQFF. DNA for the CDR3: TGCGCCAGCCGTGGACTAGCGGGTGGCTCCTACAATGAGCAGTTCTTC.

The chain is built from TRBV2 and TRBJ2-3; TRBD2 aligns across 11 bases. Germline CDR1 reads SNHLY; CDR2 reads FYNNEI. Germline trimming cut 4 bases from V and 9 bases from J; bases unmatched to any gene: 9. This CDR3 has 15 amino acids. CDR3 DNA sequence: TGTGCCAGCAGTGTCCTACTAGCGGGAGATCGCACGCAGTATTTT. Protein: CASSVLLAGDRTQYF.

The V gene is TRBV27, the J gene TRBJ2-5, with TRBD2 as a possible D gene (5 bases). The CDR3 extends over 11 amino acids. V lost 4 bases to trimming and J lost 7 bases, with 7 bases between them. From germline, CDR1 is MNHEY and CDR2 SMNVEV (reference sequence). The CDR3 spells CASSSAGTQYF. CDR3 in DNA: TGTGCCAGCAGTTCGGCGGGGACCCAGTACTTC.

The chain is built from TRBV27 and TRBJ2-3, with D hard to call. The CDR3 covers 15 residues. V lost 4 bases to trimming and J lost 2 bases, with 13 bases between them. Per germline, CDR1 MNHEY and CDR2 SMNVEV (reference sequence). The CDR3 spells CASSYGPYDTDTQYF. The CDR3 region has the DNA TGTGCCAGCAGTTACGGACCCTATGACACAGATACGCAGTATTTT.

The chain is built from TRBV15 and TRBJ2-6, with 11 bases identical to TRBD2. This CDR3 spans 18 amino acids. Germline lookup yields CDR1 LNHNV and CDR2 YYDKDF (reference sequence). Trimming took 6 bases from V and 0 from J; bases not matched to a gene: 7. CDR3 nucleotides: TGTGCCACCAGATCTACCGGGACTAGCGGCTCTGGGGCCAACGTCCTGACTTTC. This translates into CATRSTGTSGSGANVLTF.

This chain connects TRBV6-5 to TRBJ1-3; TRBD1 is a possible D gene (5 bases). Trimming cost V 6 bases and J 0 bases, with 9 bases left between them. Per germline, CDR1 MNHEY and CDR2 SVGAGI. The CDR3 totals 14 residues. CDR3 protein: CASSRDFSGNTIYF. In DNA form, the CDR3 reads TGTGCCAGCAGCAGGGACTTCTCTGGAAACACCATATATTTT.

This clone is labeled medium-sized (0.01 to 0.1%). This chain links TRBV5-1 with TRBJ2-1; TRBD1 might be the D (6 bases). CDR3 length: 15 amino acids. CDR1 is SGHRS and CDR2 is YFSETQ in the germline V gene. V was shortened by 4 bases and J by 6 bases, with 17 bases between the two germline ends. The CDR3 protein is CASSPTRGFFNEQFF. For the CDR3, the DNA is TGCGCCAGCAGCCCCACAAGGGGGTTTTTCAATGAGCAGTTCTTC.

The chain carries TRBV9 and TRBJ2-2; the D is unclear. The CDR3 sequence is 15 residues long. Germline CDR1 and CDR2: SGDLS and YYNGEE. V dropped 0 bases and J dropped 0 bases, with 6 bases sitting between them. CDR3 sequence (DNA): TGTGCCAGCAGCGTAGAGGGCCCGAACACCGGGGAGCTGTTTTTT. Amino acid sequence: CASSVEGPNTGELFF.

This chain's CDR3 is CASRDRVNTGELFF. DNA of the CDR3: TGTGCCAGCAGGGACAGGGTGAACACCGGGGAGCTGTTTTTT. The chain carries TRBV2 and TRBJ2-2; 8 bases map to TRBD1. The ends lost 6 bases at V and 1 base at J; junction bases unmatched: 1. The germline gives CDR1 SNHLY, CDR2 FYNNEI. This CDR3 is built from 14 residues.

The chain combines TRBV4-1 with TRBJ2-7; D is possibly TRBD1 (6 bases). V was trimmed by 0 bases and J by 3 bases, leaving 12 bases between them. Germline V gene lookup returns CDR1 MGHRA and CDR2 YSYEKL. The CDR3 covers 15 residues. CDR3 in amino acids: CASSQETTGHYEQYF. CDR3 DNA: TGCGCCAGCAGCCAAGAAACGACAGGCCACTACGAGCAGTACTTC.